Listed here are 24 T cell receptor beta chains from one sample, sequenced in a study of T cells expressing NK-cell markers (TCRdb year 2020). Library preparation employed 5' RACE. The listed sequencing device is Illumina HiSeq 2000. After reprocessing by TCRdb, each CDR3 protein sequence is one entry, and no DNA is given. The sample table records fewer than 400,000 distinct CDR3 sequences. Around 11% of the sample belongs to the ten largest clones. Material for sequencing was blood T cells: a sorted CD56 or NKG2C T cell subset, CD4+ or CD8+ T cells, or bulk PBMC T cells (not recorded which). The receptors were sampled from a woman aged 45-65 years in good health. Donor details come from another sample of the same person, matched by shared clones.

The CDR3 loop is CASSLRQGSTNEKLFF. V is TRBV5-6 and J is TRBJ1-4; TCRdb's D call, TRBD1, is unchecked because there is no DNA. Germline lookup yields CDR1 SGHDT and CDR2 YYEEEE. CDR3 length: 16 residues.

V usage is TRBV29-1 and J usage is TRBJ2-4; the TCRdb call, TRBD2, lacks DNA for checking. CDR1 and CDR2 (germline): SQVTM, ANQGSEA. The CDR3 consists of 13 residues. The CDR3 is CSDSQRLEAIQYF.

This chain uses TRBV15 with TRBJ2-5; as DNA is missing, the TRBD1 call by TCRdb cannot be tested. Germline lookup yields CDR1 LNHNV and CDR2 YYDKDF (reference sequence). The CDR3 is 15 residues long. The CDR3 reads CATSRAPGKQETQYF.

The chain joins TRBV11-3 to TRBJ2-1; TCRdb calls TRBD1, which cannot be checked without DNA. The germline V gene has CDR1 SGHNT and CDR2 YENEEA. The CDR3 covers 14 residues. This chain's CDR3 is CASSSGQIYNEQFF.

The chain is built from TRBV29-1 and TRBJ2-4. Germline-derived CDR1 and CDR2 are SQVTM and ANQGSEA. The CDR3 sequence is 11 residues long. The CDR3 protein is CSVEDGGIQYF.

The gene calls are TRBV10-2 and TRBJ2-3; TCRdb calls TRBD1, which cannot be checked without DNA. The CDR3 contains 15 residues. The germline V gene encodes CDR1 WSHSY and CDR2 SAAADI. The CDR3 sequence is CASSEARRYADTQYF.

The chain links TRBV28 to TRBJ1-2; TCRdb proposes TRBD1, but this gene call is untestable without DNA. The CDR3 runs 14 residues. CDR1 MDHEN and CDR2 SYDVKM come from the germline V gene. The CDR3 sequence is CASSKQGTNYGYTF.

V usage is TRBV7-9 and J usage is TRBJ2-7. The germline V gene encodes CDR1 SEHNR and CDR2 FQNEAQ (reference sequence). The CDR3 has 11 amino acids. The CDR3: CASAPAVEQYF.

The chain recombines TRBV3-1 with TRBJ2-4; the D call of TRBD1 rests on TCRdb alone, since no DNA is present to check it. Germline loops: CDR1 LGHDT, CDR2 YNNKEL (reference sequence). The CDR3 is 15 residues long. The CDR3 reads CASSQDGVRGNIQYF.

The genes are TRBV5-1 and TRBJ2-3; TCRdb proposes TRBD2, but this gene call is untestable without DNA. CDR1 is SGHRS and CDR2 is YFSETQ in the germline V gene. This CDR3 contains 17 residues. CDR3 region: CASSLAPAGGGTDTQYF.

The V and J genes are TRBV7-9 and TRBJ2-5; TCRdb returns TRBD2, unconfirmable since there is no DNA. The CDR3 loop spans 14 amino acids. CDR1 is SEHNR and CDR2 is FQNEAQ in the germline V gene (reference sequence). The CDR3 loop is CASTEAGIAETQYF. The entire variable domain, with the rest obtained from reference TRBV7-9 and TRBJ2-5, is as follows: DTGVSQNPRHKITKRGQNVTFRCDPISEHNRLYWYRQTLGQGPEFLTYFQNEAQLEKSRLLSDRFSAERPKGSFSTLEIQRTEQGDSAMYLCASTEAGIAETQYFGPGTRLLVL.

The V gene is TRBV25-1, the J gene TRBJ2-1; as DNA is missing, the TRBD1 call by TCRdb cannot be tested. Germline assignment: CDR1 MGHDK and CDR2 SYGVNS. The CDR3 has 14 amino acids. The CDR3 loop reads CASDTGGRSNEQFF.

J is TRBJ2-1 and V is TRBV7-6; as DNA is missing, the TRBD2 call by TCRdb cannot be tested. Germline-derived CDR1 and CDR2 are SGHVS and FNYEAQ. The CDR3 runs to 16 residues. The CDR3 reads CASSFYTGLANNEQFF.

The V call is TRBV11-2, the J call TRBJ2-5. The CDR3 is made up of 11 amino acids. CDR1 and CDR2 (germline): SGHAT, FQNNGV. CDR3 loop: CASSSFWTQYF.

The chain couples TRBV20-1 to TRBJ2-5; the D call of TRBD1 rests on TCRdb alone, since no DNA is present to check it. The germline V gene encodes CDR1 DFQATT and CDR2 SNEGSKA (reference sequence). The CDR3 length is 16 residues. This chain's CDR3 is CSASRGRRAYQETQYF.

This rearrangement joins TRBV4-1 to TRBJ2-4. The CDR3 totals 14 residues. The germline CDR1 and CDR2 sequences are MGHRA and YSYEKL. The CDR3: CASSLHLAKNIQYF.

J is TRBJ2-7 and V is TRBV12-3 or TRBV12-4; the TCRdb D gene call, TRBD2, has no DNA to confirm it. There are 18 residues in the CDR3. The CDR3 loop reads CASSLNGLGVASVYEQYF.

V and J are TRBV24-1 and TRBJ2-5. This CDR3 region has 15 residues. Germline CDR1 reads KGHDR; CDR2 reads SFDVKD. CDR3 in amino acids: CATSEGVGYQETQYF.

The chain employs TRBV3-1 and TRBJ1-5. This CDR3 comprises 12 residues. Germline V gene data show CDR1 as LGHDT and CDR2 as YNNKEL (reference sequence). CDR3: CASSQFGKPQHF.

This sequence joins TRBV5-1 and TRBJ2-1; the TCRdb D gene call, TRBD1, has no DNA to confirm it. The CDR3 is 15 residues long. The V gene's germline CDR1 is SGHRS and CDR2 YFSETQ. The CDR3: CASSLDPDRGGEQFF.

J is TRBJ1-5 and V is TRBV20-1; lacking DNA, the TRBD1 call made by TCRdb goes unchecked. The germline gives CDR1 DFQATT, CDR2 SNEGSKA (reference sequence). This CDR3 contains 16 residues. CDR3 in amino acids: CSASTLDRGGVGPQHF.

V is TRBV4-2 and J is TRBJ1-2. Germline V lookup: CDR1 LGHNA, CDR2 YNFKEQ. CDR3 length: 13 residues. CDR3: CASSQDVTSGYTF.

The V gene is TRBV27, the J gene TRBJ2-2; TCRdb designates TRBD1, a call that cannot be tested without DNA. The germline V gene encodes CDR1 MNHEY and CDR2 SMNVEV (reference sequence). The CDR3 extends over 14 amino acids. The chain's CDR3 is CASSLVGDTGELFF.

CDR3 sequence: CATSDPGQGTYEQYF. The chain carries TRBV24-1 and TRBJ2-7; without DNA, the TCRdb call of TRBD1 cannot be checked. This CDR3 has 15 amino acids. Per the germline V gene, CDR1 is KGHDR and CDR2 is SFDVKD.